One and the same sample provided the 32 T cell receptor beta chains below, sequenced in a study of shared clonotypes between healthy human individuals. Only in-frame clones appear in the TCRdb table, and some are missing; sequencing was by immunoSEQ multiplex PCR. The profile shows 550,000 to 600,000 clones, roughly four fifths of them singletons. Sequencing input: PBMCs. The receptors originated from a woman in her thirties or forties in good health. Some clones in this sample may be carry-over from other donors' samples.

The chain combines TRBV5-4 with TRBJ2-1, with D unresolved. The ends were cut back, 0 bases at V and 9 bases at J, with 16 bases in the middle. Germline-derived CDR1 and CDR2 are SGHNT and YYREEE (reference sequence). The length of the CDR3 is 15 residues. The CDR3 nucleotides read TGTGCCAGCAGCTTGGATGCCAGCAAGGTACGTGAGCAGTTCTTC. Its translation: CASSLDASKVREQFF.

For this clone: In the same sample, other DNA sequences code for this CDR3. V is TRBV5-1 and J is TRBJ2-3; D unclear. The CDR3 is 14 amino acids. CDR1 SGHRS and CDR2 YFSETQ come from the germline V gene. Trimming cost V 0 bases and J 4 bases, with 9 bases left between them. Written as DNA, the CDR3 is TGCGCCAGCAGCTTGGTAGGATTTGCAGATACGCAGTATTTT. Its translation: CASSLVGFADTQYF.

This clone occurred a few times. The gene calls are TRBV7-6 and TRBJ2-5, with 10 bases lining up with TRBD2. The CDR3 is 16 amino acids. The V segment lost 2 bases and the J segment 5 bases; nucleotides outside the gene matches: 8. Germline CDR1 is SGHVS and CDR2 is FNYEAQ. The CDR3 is CASSLTPAGGGETQYF. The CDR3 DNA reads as TGTGCCAGCAGCTTAACTCCAGCGGGAGGGGGCGAGACCCAGTACTTC.

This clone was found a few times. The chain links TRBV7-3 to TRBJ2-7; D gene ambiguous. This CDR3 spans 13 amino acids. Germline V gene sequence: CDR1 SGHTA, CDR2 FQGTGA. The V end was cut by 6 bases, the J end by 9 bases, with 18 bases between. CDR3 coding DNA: TGTGCCAGCAGTCGCAACCCGACTGATAGGCAGTACTTC. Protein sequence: CASSRNPTDRQYF.

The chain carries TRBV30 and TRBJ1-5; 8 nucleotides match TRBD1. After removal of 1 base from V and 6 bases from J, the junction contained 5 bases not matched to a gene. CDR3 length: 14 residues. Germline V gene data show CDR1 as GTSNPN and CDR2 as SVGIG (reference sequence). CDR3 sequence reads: CAWSAGGLVQPQHF. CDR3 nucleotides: TGTGCCTGGAGTGCAGGGGGCTTGGTTCAGCCCCAGCATTTT.

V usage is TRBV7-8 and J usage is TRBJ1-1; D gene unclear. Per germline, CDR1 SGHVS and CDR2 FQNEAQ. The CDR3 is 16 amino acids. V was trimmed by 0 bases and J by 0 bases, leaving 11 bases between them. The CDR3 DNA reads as TGTGCCAGCAGCTTAGCGCATGGCAGCATGAACACTGAAGCTTTCTTT. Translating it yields CASSLAHGSMNTEAFF. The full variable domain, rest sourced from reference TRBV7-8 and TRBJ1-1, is GAGVSQSPRYKVAKRGQDVALRCDPISGHVSLFWYQQALGQGPEFLTYFQNEAQLDKSGLPSDRFFAERPEGSVSTLKIQRTQQEDSAVYLCASSLAHGSMNTEAFFGQGTRLTVV.

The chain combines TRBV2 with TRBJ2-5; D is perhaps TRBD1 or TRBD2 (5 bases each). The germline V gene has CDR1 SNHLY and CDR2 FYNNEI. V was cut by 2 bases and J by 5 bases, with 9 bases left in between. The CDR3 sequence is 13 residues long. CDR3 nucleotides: TGTGCCAGCAGTGAAAACAGGAGGGAGACCCAGTACTTC. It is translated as CASSENRRETQYF.

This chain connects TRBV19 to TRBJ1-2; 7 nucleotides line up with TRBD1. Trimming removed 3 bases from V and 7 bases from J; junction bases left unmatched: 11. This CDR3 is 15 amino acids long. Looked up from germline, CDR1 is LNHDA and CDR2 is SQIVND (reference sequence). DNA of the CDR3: TGTGCCAGTAGTATCGGGACAGCCTTAGTCGGTGGCTACACCTTC. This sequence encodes CASSIGTALVGGYTF.

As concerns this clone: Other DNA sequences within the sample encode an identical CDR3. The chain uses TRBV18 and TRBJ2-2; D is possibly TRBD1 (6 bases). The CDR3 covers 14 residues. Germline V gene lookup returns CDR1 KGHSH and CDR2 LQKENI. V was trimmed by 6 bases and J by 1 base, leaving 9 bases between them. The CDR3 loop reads CASSPGQNTGELFF. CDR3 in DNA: TGTGCCAGCTCCCCGGGACAGAACACCGGGGAGCTGTTTTTT.

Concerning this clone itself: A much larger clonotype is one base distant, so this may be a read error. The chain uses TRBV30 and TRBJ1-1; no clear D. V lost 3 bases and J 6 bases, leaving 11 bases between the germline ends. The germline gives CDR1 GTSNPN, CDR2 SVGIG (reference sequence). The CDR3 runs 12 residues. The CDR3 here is CAWSLPMPEAFF. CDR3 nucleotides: TGTGCCTGGAGCCTCCCTATGCCTGAAGCTTTCTTT.

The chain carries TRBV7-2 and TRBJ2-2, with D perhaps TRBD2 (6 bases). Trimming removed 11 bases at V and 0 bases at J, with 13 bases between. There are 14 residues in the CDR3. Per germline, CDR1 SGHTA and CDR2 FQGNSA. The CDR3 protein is CASRRDTNTGELFF. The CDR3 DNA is TGTGCCTCCAGGCGGGATACGAACACCGGGGAGCTGTTTTTT.

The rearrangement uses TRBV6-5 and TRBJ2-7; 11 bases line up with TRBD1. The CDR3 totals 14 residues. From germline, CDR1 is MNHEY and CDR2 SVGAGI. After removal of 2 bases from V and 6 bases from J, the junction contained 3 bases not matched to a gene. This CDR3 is CASSYGTGGREQYF. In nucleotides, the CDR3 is TGTGCCAGCAGTTACGGGACAGGGGGTCGCGAGCAGTACTTC.

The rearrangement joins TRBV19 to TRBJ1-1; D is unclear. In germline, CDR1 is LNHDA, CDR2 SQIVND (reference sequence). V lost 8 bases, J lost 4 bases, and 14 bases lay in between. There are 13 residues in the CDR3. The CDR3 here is CASLGSEGTEAFF. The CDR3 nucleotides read TGTGCCAGTTTAGGGTCCGAGGGCACTGAAGCTTTCTTT.

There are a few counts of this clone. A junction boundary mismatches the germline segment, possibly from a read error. CDR3 in DNA: TGCGCCAGCAGCTTGGGGCCAGCCTACCGCACTGAAGCTTTATTT. This codes for CASSLGPAYRTEALF. J is TRBJ1-1 and V is TRBV5-1; D remains ambiguous. There are 15 residues in the CDR3. Germline CDR1 and CDR2: SGHRS and YFSETQ.

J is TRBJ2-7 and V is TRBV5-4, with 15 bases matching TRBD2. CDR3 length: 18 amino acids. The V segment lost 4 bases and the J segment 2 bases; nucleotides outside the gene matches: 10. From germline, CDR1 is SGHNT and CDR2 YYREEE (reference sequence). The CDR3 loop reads CASSLPGTSGRRTYEQYF. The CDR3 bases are TGTGCCAGCAGCCTACCCGGGACTAGCGGGAGGCGGACCTACGAGCAGTACTTC.

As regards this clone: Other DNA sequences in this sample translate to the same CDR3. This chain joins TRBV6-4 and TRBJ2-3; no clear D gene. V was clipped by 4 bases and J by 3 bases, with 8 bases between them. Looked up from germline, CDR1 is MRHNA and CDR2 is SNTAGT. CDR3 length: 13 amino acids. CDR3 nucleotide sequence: TGTGCCAGCAGTGCTGGAGATACAGATACGCAGTATTTT. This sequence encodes CASSAGDTDTQYF.

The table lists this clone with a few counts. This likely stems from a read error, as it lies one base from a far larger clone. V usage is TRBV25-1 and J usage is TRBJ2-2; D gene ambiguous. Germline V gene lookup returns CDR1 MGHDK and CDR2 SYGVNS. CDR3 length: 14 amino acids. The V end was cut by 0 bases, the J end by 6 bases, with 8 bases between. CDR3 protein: CASSEYEWAGELFF. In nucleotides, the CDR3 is TGTGCCAGCAGTGAATATGAGTGGGCCGGGGAGCTGTTTTTT.

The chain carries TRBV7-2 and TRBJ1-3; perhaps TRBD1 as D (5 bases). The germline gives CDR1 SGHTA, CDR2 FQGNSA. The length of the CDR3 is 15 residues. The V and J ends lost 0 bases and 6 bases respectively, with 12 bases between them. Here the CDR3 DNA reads TGTGCCAGCAGCTTAGCGTCAGGGTCGGAAAACACCATATATTTT. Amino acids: CASSLASGSENTIYF.

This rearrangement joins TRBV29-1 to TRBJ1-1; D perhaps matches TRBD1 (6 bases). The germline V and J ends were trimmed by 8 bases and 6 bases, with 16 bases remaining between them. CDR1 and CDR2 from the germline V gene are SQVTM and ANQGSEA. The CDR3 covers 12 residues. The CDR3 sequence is CSSAEGGAEAFF. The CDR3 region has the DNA TGCAGCTCTGCCGAGGGGGGCGCTGAAGCTTTCTTT.

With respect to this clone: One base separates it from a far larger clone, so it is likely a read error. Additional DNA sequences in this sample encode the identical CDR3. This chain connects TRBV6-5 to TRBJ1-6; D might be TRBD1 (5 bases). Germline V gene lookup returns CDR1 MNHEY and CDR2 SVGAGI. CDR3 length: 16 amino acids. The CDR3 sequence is CASSYGGGIHNSPLHF. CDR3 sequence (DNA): TGTGCCAGCAGTTACGGGGGTGGGATCCATAATTCACCCCTTCACTTT.

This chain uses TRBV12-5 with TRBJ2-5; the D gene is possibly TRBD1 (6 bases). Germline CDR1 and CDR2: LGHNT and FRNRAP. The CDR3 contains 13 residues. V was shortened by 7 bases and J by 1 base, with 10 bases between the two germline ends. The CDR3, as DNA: TGTGCTAGTGCCAGGGGTACCCAAGAGACCCAGTACTTC. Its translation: CASARGTQETQYF.

CDR3 nucleotide sequence: TGCGCCAGCAGCGTGGGTGCCTCCACAGATACGCAGTATTTT. This sequence encodes CASSVGASTDTQYF. This rearrangement joins TRBV5-1 to TRBJ2-3; D is unresolved. V was pared by 4 bases and J by 2 bases, with 11 bases between. Germline V CDR1 and CDR2: SGHRS, YFSETQ. The CDR3 runs 14 residues.

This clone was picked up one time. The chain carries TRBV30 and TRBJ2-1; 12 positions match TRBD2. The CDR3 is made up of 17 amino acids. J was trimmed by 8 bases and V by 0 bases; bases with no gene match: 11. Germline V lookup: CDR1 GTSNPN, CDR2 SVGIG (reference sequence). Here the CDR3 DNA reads TGTGCCTGGAGTGTCGGGCGGACTAGCGGGACGGGGTATGAGCAGTTCTTC. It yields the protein CAWSVGRTSGTGYEQFF.

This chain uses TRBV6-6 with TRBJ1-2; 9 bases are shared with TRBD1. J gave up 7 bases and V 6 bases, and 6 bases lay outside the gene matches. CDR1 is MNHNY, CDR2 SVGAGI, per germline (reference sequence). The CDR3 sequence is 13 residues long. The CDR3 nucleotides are TGTGCCAGCAGCCGACAGGGGGTGGGTGGCTACACCTTC. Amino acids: CASSRQGVGGYTF.

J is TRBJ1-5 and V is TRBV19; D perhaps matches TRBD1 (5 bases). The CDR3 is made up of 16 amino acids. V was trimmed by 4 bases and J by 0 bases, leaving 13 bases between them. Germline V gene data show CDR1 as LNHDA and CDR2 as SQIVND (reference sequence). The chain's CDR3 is CASSRHGTNSNQPQHF. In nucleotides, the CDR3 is TGTGCCAGTAGTAGGCACGGGACTAATAGCAATCAGCCCCAGCATTTT.

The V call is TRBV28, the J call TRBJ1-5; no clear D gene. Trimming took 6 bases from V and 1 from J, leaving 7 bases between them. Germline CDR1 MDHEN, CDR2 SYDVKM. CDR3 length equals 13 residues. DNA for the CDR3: TGTGCCAGCAGGACCGGGAGCAATCAGCCCCAGCATTTT. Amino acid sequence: CASRTGSNQPQHF.

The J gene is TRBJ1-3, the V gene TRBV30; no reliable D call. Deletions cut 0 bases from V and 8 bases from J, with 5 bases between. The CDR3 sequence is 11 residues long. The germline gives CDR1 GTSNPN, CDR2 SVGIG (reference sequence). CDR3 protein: CAWSVRDTIYF. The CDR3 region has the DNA TGTGCCTGGAGTGTACGGGACACCATATATTTT.

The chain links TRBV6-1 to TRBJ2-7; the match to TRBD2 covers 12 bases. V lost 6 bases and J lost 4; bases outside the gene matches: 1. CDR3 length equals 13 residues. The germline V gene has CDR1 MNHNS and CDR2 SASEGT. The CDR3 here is CASRTSGRYEQYF. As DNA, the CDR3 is TGTGCCAGCAGGACTAGCGGGAGATACGAGCAGTACTTC.

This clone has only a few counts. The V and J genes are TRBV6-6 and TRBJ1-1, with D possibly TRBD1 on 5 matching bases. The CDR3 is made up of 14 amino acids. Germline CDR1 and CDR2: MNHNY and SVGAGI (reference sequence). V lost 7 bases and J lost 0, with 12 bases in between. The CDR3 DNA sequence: TGTGCCAGCAATTGGGGGGTCATGAACACTGAAGCTTTCTTT. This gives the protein CASNWGVMNTEAFF.

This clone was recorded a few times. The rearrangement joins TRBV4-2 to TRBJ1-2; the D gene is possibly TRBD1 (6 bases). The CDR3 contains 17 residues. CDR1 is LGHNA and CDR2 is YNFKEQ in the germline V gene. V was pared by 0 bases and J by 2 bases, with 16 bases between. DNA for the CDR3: TGTGCCAGCAGCCAAGAAACTGGGGGCGCGGGGAACTATGGCTACACCTTC. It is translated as CASSQETGGAGNYGYTF.

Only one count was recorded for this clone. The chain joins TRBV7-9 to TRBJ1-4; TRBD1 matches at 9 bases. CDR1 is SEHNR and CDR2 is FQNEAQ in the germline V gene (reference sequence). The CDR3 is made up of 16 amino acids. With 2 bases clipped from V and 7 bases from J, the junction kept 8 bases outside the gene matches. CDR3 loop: CASSLPTGGASEKLFF. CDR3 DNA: TGTGCCAGCAGCTTACCAACAGGGGGCGCGAGTGAAAAACTGTTTTTT.

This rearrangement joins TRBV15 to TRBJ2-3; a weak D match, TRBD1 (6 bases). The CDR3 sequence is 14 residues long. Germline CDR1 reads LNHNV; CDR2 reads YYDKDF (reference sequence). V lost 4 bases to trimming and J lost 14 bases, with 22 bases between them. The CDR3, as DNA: TGTGCCACCAGCAAAGTTCCCGGGACATTGAAATTGTATTTT. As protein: CATSKVPGTLKLYF. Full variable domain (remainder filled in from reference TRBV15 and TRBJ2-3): DAMVIQNPRYQVTQFGKPVTLSCSQTLNHNVMYWYQQKSSQAPKLLFHYYDKDFNNEADTPDNFQSRRPNTSFCFLDIRSPGLGDTAMYLCATSKVPGTLKLYFGPGTRLTVL.